These 8 T cell receptor beta chains were sequenced from one sample in a study of siplizumab effects on memory and regulatory T cells. Sequenced by immunoSEQ multiplex PCR; TCRdb stores in-frame clones only, minus some. Of around 100,000 clones in the sample, around 93% were seen once. Sequencing was carried out using non-Treg CD4+ T cells sorted from blood. These receptors all stem from a human donor in good health.

This clone was found a few times. The chain uses TRBV30 and TRBJ1-1, with 8 nucleotides matching TRBD1. CDR1 and CDR2 (germline): GTSNPN, SVGIG (reference sequence). Trimming took 5 bases from V and 4 from J; bases not matched to a gene: 3. The CDR3 runs to 12 residues. CDR3 sequence: CAWGDRGTEAFF. For the CDR3, the DNA is TGTGCCTGGGGTGACAGGGGCACTGAAGCTTTCTTT.

The J gene is TRBJ2-1, the V gene TRBV2, with D unclear. Trimming removed 2 bases from V and 2 bases from J, with 10 bases in between. The CDR3 runs to 15 residues. From germline, CDR1 is SNHLY and CDR2 FYNNEI. CDR3 nucleotide sequence: TGTGCCAGCAGTGAATTGCGGAGAGCCTACAATGAGCAGTTCTTC. Protein product: CASSELRRAYNEQFF.

The gene calls are TRBV9 and TRBJ2-1; 7 bases agree with TRBD2. CDR3 length: 15 residues. The germline gives CDR1 SGDLS, CDR2 YYNGEE. V shed 0 bases and J 3 bases; nucleotides not matched to a gene: 3. CDR3 protein: CASSVVSSGYNEQFF. The CDR3 coding sequence is TGTGCCAGCAGCGTAGTTTCTAGCGGCTACAATGAGCAGTTCTTC.

This clone appeared a single time. The V gene is TRBV12-5, the J gene TRBJ2-1; TRBD2 aligns across 15 bases. Germline values: CDR1 LGHNT, CDR2 FRNRAP. V dropped 6 bases and J dropped 0; count of bases not matched to a gene: 9. The CDR3 is 19 residues long. Here the CDR3 reads CASGPGLAGGMGSYNEQFF. The DNA for the CDR3 is TGTGCTAGTGGCCCGGGACTAGCGGGAGGTATGGGCTCCTACAATGAGCAGTTCTTC.

The chain recombines TRBV7-8 with TRBJ1-1; D gene unclear. Germline CDR1 reads SGHVS; CDR2 reads FQNEAQ. The CDR3 covers 13 residues. V was clipped by 2 bases and J by 7 bases, with 11 bases between them. CDR3 residues: CASSLSSGNEAFF. Written as DNA, the CDR3 is TGTGCCAGCAGCTTATCGTCTGGTAATGAAGCTTTCTTT.

This chain connects TRBV28 to TRBJ2-4; maybe TRBD1 (6 bases). The length of the CDR3 is 14 residues. CDR1 MDHEN and CDR2 SYDVKM come from the germline V gene. The V and J ends lost 3 bases and 2 bases respectively, with 8 bases between them. CDR3 sequence reads: CASSFDRSKNIQYF. CDR3 DNA sequence: TGTGCCAGCAGTTTCGACAGGTCCAAAAACATTCAGTACTTC.

This clone was detected once. This sequence joins TRBV4-2 and TRBJ1-1; maybe TRBD1 (6 bases). Germline CDR1 LGHNA, CDR2 YNFKEQ. Deletions cut 3 bases from V and 1 base from J, with 12 bases between. This CDR3 is 15 amino acids long. The DNA of the CDR3 is TGTGCCAGCAGCCAGGAACGGGGACAGAACACTGAAGCTTTCTTT. Translated, it gives CASSQERGQNTEAFF.

With regard to this clone: This sample includes further DNA sequences coding for the same CDR3. This chain joins TRBV6-1 and TRBJ2-7; D unclear. Trimming stripped 3 bases from V and 3 bases from J, with 3 bases between. CDR1 MNHNS and CDR2 SASEGT come from the germline V gene. This CDR3 is 11 amino acids long. CDR3 sequence reads: CASSDNYEQYF. CDR3 coding DNA: TGTGCCAGCAGTGACAACTACGAGCAGTACTTC.